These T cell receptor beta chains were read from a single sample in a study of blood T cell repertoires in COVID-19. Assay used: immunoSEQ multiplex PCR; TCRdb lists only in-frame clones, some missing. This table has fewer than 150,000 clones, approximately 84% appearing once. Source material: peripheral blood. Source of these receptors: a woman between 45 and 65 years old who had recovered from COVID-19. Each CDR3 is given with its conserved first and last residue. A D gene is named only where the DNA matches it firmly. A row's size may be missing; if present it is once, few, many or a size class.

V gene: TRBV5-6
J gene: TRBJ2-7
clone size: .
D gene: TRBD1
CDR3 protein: CASSLRPGQNYEQYF
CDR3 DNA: TGTGCCAGCAGCTTACGACCGGGACAGAACTACGAGCAGTACTTC

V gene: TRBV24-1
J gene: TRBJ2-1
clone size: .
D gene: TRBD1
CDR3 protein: CATSDPRTGGPSVQFF
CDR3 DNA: TGTGCCACCAGTGACCCTCGGACAGGGGGCCCCTCGGTACAGTTCTTC

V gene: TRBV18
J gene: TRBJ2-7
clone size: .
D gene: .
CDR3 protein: CASSPSSSDEQYF
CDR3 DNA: TGTGCCAGCTCACCCTCCTCGTCTGACGAGCAGTACTTC

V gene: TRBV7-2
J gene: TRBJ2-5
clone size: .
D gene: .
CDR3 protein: CASSLALTTPETQYF
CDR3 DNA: TGTGCCAGCAGCTTAGCTCTGACTACTCCAGAGACCCAGTACTTC

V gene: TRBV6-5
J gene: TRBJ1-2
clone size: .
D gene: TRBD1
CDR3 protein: CASSRTGGSGYTF
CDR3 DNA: TGTGCCAGCAGTAGGACAGGGGGAAGTGGCTACACCTTC

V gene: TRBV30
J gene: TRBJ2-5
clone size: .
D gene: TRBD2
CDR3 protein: CAWSVFSGTSGIAQYF
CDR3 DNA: TGTGCCTGGAGTGTATTCTCCGGGACTAGCGGGATAGCCCAGTACTTC

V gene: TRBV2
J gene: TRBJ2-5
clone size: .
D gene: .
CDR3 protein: CASSEDVRETQYF
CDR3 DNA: TGTGCCAGCAGTGAAGACGTCCGGGAGACCCAGTACTTC

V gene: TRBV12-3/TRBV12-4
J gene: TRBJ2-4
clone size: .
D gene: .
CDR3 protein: CASSLGQGTHPYF
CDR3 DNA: TGTGCCAGCAGTTTAGGTCAGGGTACTCACCCGTACTTC

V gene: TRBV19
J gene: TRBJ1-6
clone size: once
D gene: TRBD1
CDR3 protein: CASSIMTGVPSPLHF
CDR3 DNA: TGTGCCAGTAGTATAATGACAGGGGTTCCTTCACCCCTCCACTTT

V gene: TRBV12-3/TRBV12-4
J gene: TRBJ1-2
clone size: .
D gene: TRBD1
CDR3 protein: CASSHDRVPGYTF
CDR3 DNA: TGTGCCAGCAGTCACGACAGGGTGCCGGGCTACACCTTC

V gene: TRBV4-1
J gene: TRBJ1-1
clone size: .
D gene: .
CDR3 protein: CASSTPGQTNTEAFF
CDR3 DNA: TGCGCCAGCAGCACGCCCGGACAGACGAACACTGAAGCTTTCTTT

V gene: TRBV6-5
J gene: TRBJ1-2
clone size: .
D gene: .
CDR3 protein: CASRPWGGHGYTF
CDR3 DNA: TGTGCCAGCAGGCCGTGGGGGGGTCATGGCTACACCTTC

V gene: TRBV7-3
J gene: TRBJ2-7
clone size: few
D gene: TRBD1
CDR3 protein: CASSLNPPTGATYEQYF
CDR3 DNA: TGTGCCAGCAGCTTAAACCCCCCTACAGGGGCTACATACGAGCAGTACTTC

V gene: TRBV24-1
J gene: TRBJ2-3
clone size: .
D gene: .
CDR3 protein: CATSDSQQGPFRTDTQYF
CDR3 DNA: TGTGCCACCAGTGATTCTCAACAGGGCCCATTCCGCACAGATACGCAGTATTTT

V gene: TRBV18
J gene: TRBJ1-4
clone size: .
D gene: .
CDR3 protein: CASSSTTVAIEKLFF
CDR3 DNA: TGTGCCAGCTCATCAACGACAGTGGCCATTGAAAAACTGTTTTTT

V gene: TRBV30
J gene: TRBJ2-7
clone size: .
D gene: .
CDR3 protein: CAWSGGSVGDEQYF
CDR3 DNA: TGTGCCTGGAGTGGAGGGTCTGTTGGCGACGAGCAGTACTTC

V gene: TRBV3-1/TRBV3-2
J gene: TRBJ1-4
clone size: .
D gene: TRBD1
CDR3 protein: CASSQGQGVGEKLFF
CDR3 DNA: TGTGCCAGCAGCCAAGGACAGGGGGTTGGTGAAAAACTGTTTTTT

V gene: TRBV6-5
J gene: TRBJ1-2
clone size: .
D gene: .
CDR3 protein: CASRPQANYGYTF
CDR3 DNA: TGTGCCAGCAGGCCTCAAGCCAACTATGGCTACACCTTC

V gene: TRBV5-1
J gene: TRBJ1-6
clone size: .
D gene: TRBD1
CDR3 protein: CASSPGGPGSPLHF
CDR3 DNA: TGCGCCAGCAGCCCAGGGGGCCCGGGTTCACCCCTCCACTTT

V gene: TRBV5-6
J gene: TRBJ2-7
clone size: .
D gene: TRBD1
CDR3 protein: CASISAGTEFFKGSYEQYF
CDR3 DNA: TGTGCCAGCATCAGTGCCGGGACAGAGTTTTTCAAGGGCTCCTACGAGCAGTACTTC

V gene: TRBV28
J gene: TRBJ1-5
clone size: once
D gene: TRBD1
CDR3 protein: CAAGTGLSNQPQHF
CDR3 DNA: TGTGCCGCCGGGACAGGGTTGAGCAATCAGCCCCAGCATTTT

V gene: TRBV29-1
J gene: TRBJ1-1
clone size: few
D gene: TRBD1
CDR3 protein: CSGGQPNTEAFF
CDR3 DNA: TGCAGCGGGGGACAGCCGAACACTGAAGCTTTCTTT

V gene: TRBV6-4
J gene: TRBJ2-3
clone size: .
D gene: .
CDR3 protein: CASSDVGWGRGTDTQYF
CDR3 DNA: TGTGCCAGCAGTGACGTCGGTTGGGGCCGGGGCACAGATACGCAGTATTTT

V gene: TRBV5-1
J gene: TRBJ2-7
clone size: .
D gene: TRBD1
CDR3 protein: CASSLTGTGDEQYF
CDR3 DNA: TGCGCCAGCAGCTTAACCGGGACAGGGGACGAGCAGTACTTC

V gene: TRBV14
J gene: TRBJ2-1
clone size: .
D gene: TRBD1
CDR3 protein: CASSLLPQGVRFGSYNEQFF
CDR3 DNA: TGTGCCAGCAGCCTTCTACCTCAGGGGGTGCGCTTCGGCTCCTACAATGAGCAGTTCTTC

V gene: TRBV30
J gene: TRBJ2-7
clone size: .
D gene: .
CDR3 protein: CARSDRTEAYEQYF
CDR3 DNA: TGTGCCCGTAGTGACAGGACAGAAGCCTACGAGCAGTACTTC

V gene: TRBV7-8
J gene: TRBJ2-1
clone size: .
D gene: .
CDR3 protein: CASSLVSLGVYNEQFF
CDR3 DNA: TGTGCCAGCAGCTTGGTTAGCCTTGGAGTCTACAATGAGCAGTTCTTC

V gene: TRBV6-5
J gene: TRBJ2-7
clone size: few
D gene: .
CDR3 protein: CATPDWRYKYF
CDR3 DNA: TGTGCCACCCCGGACTGGCGTTATAAGTACTTC

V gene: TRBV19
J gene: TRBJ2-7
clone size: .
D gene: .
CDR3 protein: CASSRALDSFSYEQYF
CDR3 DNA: TGTGCCAGTAGTCGCGCCTTGGACAGCTTCTCCTACGAGCAGTACTTC

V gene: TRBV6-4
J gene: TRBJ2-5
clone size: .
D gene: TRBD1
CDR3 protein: CASRSPGQGKTQYF
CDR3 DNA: TGTGCCAGCAGAAGTCCGGGACAGGGTAAGACCCAGTACTTC

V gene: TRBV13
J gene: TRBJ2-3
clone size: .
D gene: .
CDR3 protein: CASSTTPGHVSDTQYF
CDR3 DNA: TGTGCCAGCAGCACTACGCCGGGACACGTCTCGGATACGCAGTATTTT

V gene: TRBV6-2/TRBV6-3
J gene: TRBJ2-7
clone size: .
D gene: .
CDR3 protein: CASSRKGDRTYEQYF
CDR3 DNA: TGTGCCAGCAGTAGAAAGGGGGACCGAACCTACGAGCAGTACTTC

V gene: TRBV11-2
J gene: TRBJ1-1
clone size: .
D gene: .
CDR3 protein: CASSLAGQSGTEAFF
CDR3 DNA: TGTGCCAGCAGCTTGGCAGGACAATCCGGGACTGAAGCTTTCTTT

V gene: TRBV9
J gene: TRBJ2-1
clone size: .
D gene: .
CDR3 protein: CASRPLPSSYNEQFF
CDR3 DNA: TGTGCCAGCAGACCCCTCCCGAGCTCCTACAATGAGCAGTTCTTC

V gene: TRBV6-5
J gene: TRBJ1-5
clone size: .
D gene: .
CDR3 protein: CASRPLGEGNQPQHF
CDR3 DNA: TGTGCCAGCAGGCCCCTTGGGGAGGGCAATCAGCCCCAGCATTTT

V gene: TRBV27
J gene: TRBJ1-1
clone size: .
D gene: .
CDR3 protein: CASTPWGGGTEAFF
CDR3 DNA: TGTGCCAGCACCCCGTGGGGGGGTGGCACTGAAGCTTTCTTT

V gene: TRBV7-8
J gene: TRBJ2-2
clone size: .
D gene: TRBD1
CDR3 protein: CASSPDRVPTGELFF
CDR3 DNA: TGTGCCAGCAGCCCGGACAGGGTGCCCACCGGGGAGCTGTTTTTT

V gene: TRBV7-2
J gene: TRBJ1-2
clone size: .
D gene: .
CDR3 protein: CASSLGGAYGYTF
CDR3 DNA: TGTGCCAGCAGCCTCGGAGGGGCTTACGGCTACACCTTC

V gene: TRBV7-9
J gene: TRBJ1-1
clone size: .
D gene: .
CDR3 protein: CASSLKGLGRPNTEAFF
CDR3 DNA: TGTGCCAGCAGCCTTAAGGGACTCGGGAGACCAAACACTGAAGCTTTCTTT

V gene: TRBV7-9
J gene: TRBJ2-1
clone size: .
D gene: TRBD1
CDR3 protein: CASSSDRGLREQFF
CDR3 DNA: TGTGCCAGCAGCTCTGACAGGGGGCTACGGGAGCAGTTCTTC

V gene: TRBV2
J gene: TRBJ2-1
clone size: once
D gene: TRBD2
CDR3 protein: CASIPSGYNEQFF
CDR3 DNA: TGTGCCAGCATCCCTAGCGGCTACAATGAGCAGTTCTTC

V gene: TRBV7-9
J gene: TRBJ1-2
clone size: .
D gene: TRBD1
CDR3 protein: CASSLGRQGSGYTF
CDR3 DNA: TGTGCCAGCAGCTTAGGTAGACAGGGAAGTGGCTACACCTTC

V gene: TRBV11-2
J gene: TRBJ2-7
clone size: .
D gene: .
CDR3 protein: CASSFSPQLAYDYEQYF
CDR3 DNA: TGTGCCAGCAGCTTTAGTCCCCAACTAGCATACGACTACGAGCAGTACTTC

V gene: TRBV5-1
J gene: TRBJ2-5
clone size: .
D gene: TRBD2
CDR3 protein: CASSGIAGRQETQYF
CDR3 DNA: TGCGCCAGCAGCGGAATAGCGGGGCGACAAGAGACCCAGTACTTC

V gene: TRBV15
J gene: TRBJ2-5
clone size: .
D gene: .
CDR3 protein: CATSRGGETQYF
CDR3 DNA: TGTGCCACCAGCAGAGGAGGGGAGACCCAGTACTTC

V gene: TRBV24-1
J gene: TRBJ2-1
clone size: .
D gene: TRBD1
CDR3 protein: CATSRDSSYNEQFF
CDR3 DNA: TGTGCCACCAGTCGGGACAGCTCCTACAATGAGCAGTTCTTC

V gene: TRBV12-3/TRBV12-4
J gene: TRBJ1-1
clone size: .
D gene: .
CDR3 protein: CASSYRVEAFF
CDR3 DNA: TGTGCCAGCAGTTACAGGGTCGAAGCTTTCTTT

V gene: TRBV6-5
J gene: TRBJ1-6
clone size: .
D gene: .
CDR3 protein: CASTVSGIYNSPLHF
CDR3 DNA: TGTGCCAGCACTGTCTCGGGAATCTATAATTCACCCCTCCACTTT

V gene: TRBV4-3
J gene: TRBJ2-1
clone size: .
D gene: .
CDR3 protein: CASSQELAAVYNEQFF
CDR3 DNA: TGCGCCAGCAGCCAAGAGTTAGCGGCGGTTTACAATGAGCAGTTCTTC

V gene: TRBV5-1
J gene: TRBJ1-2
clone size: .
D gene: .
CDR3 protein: CASSREGSNYGYTF
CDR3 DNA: TGCGCCAGCAGTAGGGAGGGGAGTAACTATGGCTACACCTTC

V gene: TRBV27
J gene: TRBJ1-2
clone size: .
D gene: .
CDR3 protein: CASSSTRDYGYTF
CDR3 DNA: TGTGCCAGCAGTTCTACCAGGGACTATGGCTACACCTTC

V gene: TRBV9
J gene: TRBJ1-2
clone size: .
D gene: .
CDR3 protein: CASSVGVRDYGYTF
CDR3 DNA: TGTGCCAGCAGCGTAGGCGTCAGGGACTATGGCTACACCTTC

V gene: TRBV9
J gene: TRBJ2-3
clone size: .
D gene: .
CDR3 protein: CASSPRGGAINTQYF
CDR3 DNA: TGTGCCAGCAGCCCCAGGGGTGGGGCTATAAATACGCAGTATTTT

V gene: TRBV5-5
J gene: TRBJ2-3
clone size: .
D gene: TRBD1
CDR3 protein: CASSFTGGRTDTQYF
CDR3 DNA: TGTGCCAGCAGCTTTACAGGGGGGCGGACAGATACGCAGTATTTT

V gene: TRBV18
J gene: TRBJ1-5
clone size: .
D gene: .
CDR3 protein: CASSPRLSNQPQHF
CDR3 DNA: TGTGCCAGCTCACCTCGTTTGAGCAATCAGCCCCAGCATTTT